The 29 T cell receptor beta chains below all came from one sample that was sequenced in a study of cytomegalovirus exposure and HLA in healthy donors. PCR employed 60 Vbeta and 13 Jbeta primers. Profiling relied on immunoSEQ multiplex PCR, and the TCRdb table lists in-frame clones only, not all of them. This sample has 150,000 or so clones; approximately 70% occur once, and the top ten carry around 6.9%. Sequenced material: PBMCs. Source of these receptors: a man aged 40-50 years in good health and CMV-seropositive.

The chain links TRBV9 to TRBJ1-3, with TRBD1 as a possible D gene (5 bases). Trimming stripped 0 bases from V and 0 bases from J, with 10 bases between. CDR1 and CDR2 from the germline V gene are SGDLS and YYNGEE. The CDR3 sequence is 16 residues long. The CDR3 bases are TGTGCCAGCAGCGTAGGTCCGGACATCTCTGGAAACACCATATATTTT. It translates to CASSVGPDISGNTIYF.

The rearrangement joins TRBV18 to TRBJ1-1; D not resolved. The germline V gene encodes CDR1 KGHSH and CDR2 LQKENI. V was clipped by 4 bases and J by 2 bases, with 11 bases between them. This CDR3 spans 14 amino acids. CDR3 region: CASSLSTTNTEAFF. CDR3 bases: TGTGCCAGCTCACTCTCTACTACTAACACTGAAGCTTTCTTT. The full variable domain, completed using reference TRBV18 and TRBJ1-1, is NAGVMQNPRHLVRRRGQEARLRCSPMKGHSHVYWYRQLPEEGLKFMVYLQKENIIDESGMPKERFSAEFPKEGPSILRIQQVVRGDSAAYFCASSLSTTNTEAFFGQGTRLTVV.

CDR3 nucleotides: TGTGCCAGCAGCTCCGGACAGGCGCAATCTGAAGCTTTCTTT. Protein sequence: CASSSGQAQSEAFF. The V call is TRBV7-3, the J call TRBJ1-1, with 7 nucleotides matching TRBD1. V shed 4 bases and J 6 bases; nucleotides not matched to a gene: 8. The CDR3 extends over 14 amino acids. Per the germline V gene, CDR1 is SGHTA and CDR2 is FQGTGA.

This chain connects TRBV7-2 to TRBJ1-2; D not certain. Per germline, CDR1 SGHTA and CDR2 FQGNSA. The CDR3 is 15 residues long. V was shortened by 6 bases and J by 8 bases, with 22 bases between the two germline ends. The CDR3 loop is CASSPVGDFWKGYTF. As DNA, the CDR3 is TGTGCCAGCAGTCCCGTAGGAGATTTTTGGAAGGGCTACACCTTC.

V gene TRBV4-1 combines with J gene TRBJ2-5, with D possibly matching TRBD2 (5 bases). Germline-derived CDR1 and CDR2 are MGHRA and YSYEKL. Between the trimmed V and J ends, which lost 0 bases and 5 bases, there was a span of 10 bases. CDR3 size: 14 residues. The chain's CDR3 is CASSQDTGFETQYF. As DNA, the CDR3 is TGCGCCAGCAGCCAAGATACGGGGTTCGAGACCCAGTACTTC.

The J gene is TRBJ2-7, the V gene TRBV6-1, with 7 positions matching TRBD2. The CDR3 is made up of 11 amino acids. V gave up 7 bases and J gave up 6 bases; unmatched junction bases: 3. Germline V gene data show CDR1 as MNHNS and CDR2 as SASEGT. CDR3: CASTRGGEQYF. For the CDR3, the DNA is TGTGCCAGCACCCGCGGGGGCGAGCAGTACTTC.

This chain connects TRBV7-9 to TRBJ2-4, with 9 bases fitting TRBD1. Germline loops: CDR1 SEHNR, CDR2 FQNEAQ (reference sequence). This CDR3 is built from 19 residues. Trimming removed 1 base from V and 0 bases from J; junction bases left unmatched: 10. CDR3 nucleotide sequence: TGTGCCAGCAGCTTAGGCGCGGGGACAGGGAAACCAGCCAAAAACATTCAGTACTTC. Its protein is CASSLGAGTGKPAKNIQYF.

The J gene is TRBJ2-7, the V gene TRBV7-9; D possibly corresponds to TRBD2 (5 bases). Looked up from germline, CDR1 is SEHNR and CDR2 is FQNEAQ (reference sequence). With 1 base removed from V and 7 bases from J, the gap between germline ends came to 14 bases. The CDR3 is made up of 14 amino acids. The CDR3 DNA reads TGTGCCAGCAGCTTAGGGGCAGAGGGCGGGGAGCAGTACTTC. Protein sequence: CASSLGAEGGEQYF.

In nucleotides, the CDR3 is TGTGCCAGCAGTTCGGGACAGGGGAACTATGGCTACACCTTC. Translating gives CASSSGQGNYGYTF. The chain links TRBV27 to TRBJ1-2; 10 bases are shared with TRBD1. With V trimmed by 4 bases and J by 2 bases, 1 base remained unmatched. The CDR3 consists of 14 residues. Germline CDR1 is MNHEY and CDR2 is SMNVEV (reference sequence).

The chain uses TRBV5-1 and TRBJ2-6; 7 bases fit TRBD1. The germline V gene encodes CDR1 SGHRS and CDR2 YFSETQ. The CDR3 consists of 17 residues. V shed 5 bases, J shed 1 base, and the junction held 9 bases outside the gene matches. This CDR3 reads CASSVPTGSSGANVLTF. For the CDR3, the DNA is TGCGCCAGCAGTGTCCCGACAGGGTCATCTGGGGCCAACGTCCTGACTTTC. Combining the CDR3 with reference TRBV5-1 and TRBJ2-6 gives the whole variable domain KAGVTQTPRYLIKTRGQQVTLSCSPISGHRSVSWYQQTPGQGLQFLFEYFSETQRNKGNFPGRFSGRQFSNSRSEMNVSTLELGDSALYLCASSVPTGSSGANVLTFGAGSRLTVL.

This clone was seen only a few times. The CDR3 loop is CASSFATGWAEKLFF. Here the CDR3 DNA reads TGTGCCAGCAGCTTTGCGACAGGGTGGGCGGAAAAACTGTTTTTT. V is TRBV11-2 and J is TRBJ1-4, with TRBD1 matching 7 bases. The CDR3 loop spans 15 amino acids. CDR1 SGHAT and CDR2 FQNNGV come from the germline V gene. With V trimmed by 3 bases and J by 8 bases, 9 bases remained unmatched.

The chain employs TRBV25-1 and TRBJ2-2; tentative D call: TRBD1 (5 bases). This CDR3 is 13 amino acids long. Germline CDR1 MGHDK, CDR2 SYGVNS. The germline V and J ends were trimmed by 3 bases and 8 bases, with 10 bases remaining between them. The chain's CDR3 is CASSDRVPGELFF. The DNA for the CDR3 is TGTGCCAGCAGTGACAGGGTTCCTGGGGAGCTGTTTTTT.

The chain uses TRBV6-5 and TRBJ2-2; a weak D match, TRBD2 (7 bases). V dropped 8 bases and J dropped 3 bases, with 13 bases sitting between them. CDR3 length equals 14 residues. Looked up from germline, CDR1 is MNHEY and CDR2 is SVGAGI. CDR3 sequence: CASGGGAHTGELFF. The CDR3 region has the DNA TGTGCCAGCGGGGGGGGCGCACACACCGGGGAGCTGTTTTTT.

The CDR3 reads CASSYSGGSYGYTF. In DNA form, the CDR3 reads TGTGCCAGCAGTTACTCGGGGGGGAGCTATGGCTACACCTTC. J is TRBJ1-2 and V is TRBV6-5; D may be TRBD1 (5 bases). From germline, CDR1 is MNHEY and CDR2 SVGAGI. CDR3 length: 14 amino acids. With 0 bases removed from V and 4 bases from J, the gap between germline ends came to 9 bases.

This clone was observed a few times. V is TRBV5-1 and J is TRBJ1-1; D gene uncertain. The CDR3 totals 13 residues. The germline V gene encodes CDR1 SGHRS and CDR2 YFSETQ. The ends were cut back, 0 bases at V and 1 base at J, with 4 bases in the middle. The CDR3 DNA sequence: TGCGCCAGCAGCTTGGAACAGAACACTGAAGCTTTCTTT. This codes for CASSLEQNTEAFF.

CDR3 region: CASSPRTGVSYEQYF. The CDR3, as DNA: TGTGCCAGCAGCCCGCGGACAGGGGTTTCCTACGAGCAGTACTTC. The genes are TRBV7-8 and TRBJ2-7; 9 bases line up with TRBD1. V shed 5 bases, J shed 1 base, and the junction held 6 bases outside the gene matches. Germline V gene data show CDR1 as SGHVS and CDR2 as FQNEAQ. The CDR3 totals 15 residues.

This clone has a handful of counts. The rearrangement links TRBV19 to TRBJ2-1; D is possibly TRBD2 (7 bases). Trimming shortened V by 3 bases and J by 9 bases, and 15 bases separated the two germline ends. Looked up from germline, CDR1 is LNHDA and CDR2 is SQIVND (reference sequence). The CDR3 is made up of 14 amino acids. CDR3 sequence (DNA): TGTGCCAGTAGTATCGTGAGGGGGAGGGGTGAGCAGTTCTTC. Its translation is CASSIVRGRGEQFF. Looking up the rest from reference TRBV19 and TRBJ2-1 gives the full variable domain: DGGITQSPKYLFRKEGQNVTLSCEQNLNHDAMYWYRQDPGQGLRLIYYSQIVNDFQKGDIAEGYSVSREKKESFPLTVTSAQKNPTAFYLCASSIVRGRGEQFFGPGTRLTVL.

This clone came up a few times. The genes are TRBV6-5 and TRBJ2-5, with D tentatively TRBD1 (5 bases). The V and J ends lost 6 bases and 2 bases respectively, with 7 bases between them. CDR3 size: 12 residues. CDR1 and CDR2 from the germline V gene are MNHEY and SVGAGI. This CDR3 is CASRRGQETQYF. The CDR3 DNA reads TGTGCCAGCAGAAGGGGTCAAGAGACCCAGTACTTC.

This clone appeared a few times. The gene calls are TRBV7-3 and TRBJ1-6; D is uncertain. The ends were cut back, 0 bases at V and 6 bases at J, with 9 bases in the middle. The length of the CDR3 is 15 residues. Germline-derived CDR1 and CDR2 are SGHTA and FQGTGA. This CDR3 reads CASSLTGGINSPLHF. The CDR3 DNA reads TGTGCCAGCAGCTTAACAGGAGGTATTAATTCACCCCTCCACTTT.

The V gene is TRBV5-1, the J gene TRBJ1-6, with a tentative D call TRBD1 (5 bases). This CDR3 is built from 15 residues. V was shortened by 0 bases and J by 8 bases, with 12 bases between the two germline ends. The V gene's germline CDR1 is SGHRS and CDR2 YFSETQ. Here the CDR3 DNA reads TGCGCCAGCAGCTTGGAACGGGGGTTTGATTCACCCCTCCACTTT. It encodes CASSLERGFDSPLHF.

V and J are TRBV7-9 and TRBJ2-1; D unclear. The CDR3 is 14 amino acids. Germline V gene lookup returns CDR1 SEHNR and CDR2 FQNEAQ (reference sequence). The ends were cut back, 2 bases at V and 5 bases at J, with 10 bases in the middle. CDR3 sequence: CASSLYGRDNEQFF. CDR3 DNA: TGTGCCAGCAGCTTATACGGTCGGGACAATGAGCAGTTCTTC.

This chain connects TRBV7-2 to TRBJ2-2; no definite D call. Between the trimmed V and J ends, which lost 7 bases and 4 bases, there was a span of 7 bases. The CDR3 totals 12 residues. Germline CDR1 reads SGHTA; CDR2 reads FQGNSA. CDR3 amino acids: CASNQVTGELFF. CDR3 sequence (DNA): TGTGCCAGCAACCAGGTCACCGGGGAGCTGTTTTTT.

V and J are TRBV6-5 and TRBJ1-1; D might be TRBD1 (6 bases). Germline V CDR1 and CDR2: MNHEY, SVGAGI. V gave up 2 bases and J gave up 4 bases, with 14 bases separating them. The CDR3 runs 15 residues. CDR3 in amino acids: CASSYGAGAPTEAFF. The CDR3 coding sequence is TGTGCCAGCAGTTACGGGGCAGGGGCGCCCACTGAAGCTTTCTTT.

This chain connects TRBV30 to TRBJ2-5; 7 bases line up with TRBD2. CDR3 length: 13 amino acids. Germline values: CDR1 GTSNPN, CDR2 SVGIG (reference sequence). Germline trimming cut 8 bases from V and 2 bases from J; bases unmatched to any gene: 8. This CDR3 reads CAGGGLLQETQYF. CDR3 in DNA: TGTGCCGGGGGGGGTCTCTTACAAGAGACCCAGTACTTC.

The V call is TRBV9, the J call TRBJ1-6; TRBD1 might be the D (6 bases). Germline-derived CDR1 and CDR2 are SGDLS and YYNGEE. Trimming stripped 4 bases from V and 14 bases from J, with 22 bases between. This CDR3 comprises 15 residues. CDR3 sequence: CASSSQAGAVRALHF. CDR3 DNA sequence: TGTGCCAGCAGCTCCCAGGCGGGGGCGGTCAGGGCCCTCCACTTT. Full variable domain (missing parts from reference TRBV9 and TRBJ1-6): DSGVTQTPKHLITATGQRVTLRCSPRSGDLSVYWYQQSLDQGLQFLIQYYNGEERAKGNILERFSAQQFPDLHSELNLSSLELGDSALYFCASSSQAGAVRALHFGNGTRLTVT.

The rearrangement joins TRBV29-1 to TRBJ1-1, with 9 bases identical to TRBD1. Germline V gene sequence: CDR1 SQVTM, CDR2 ANQGSEA. The V and J ends lost 3 bases and 7 bases, in that order; junction bases with no gene match: 3. The CDR3 extends over 12 amino acids. CDR3 region: CSVETGGLEAFF. CDR3 DNA sequence: TGCAGCGTTGAGACAGGGGGGCTTGAAGCTTTCTTT.

The chain is built from TRBV11-2 and TRBJ2-5, with a possible D match to TRBD2 (7 bases). Near its end, the DNA agrees better with TRBJ2-7, so the J call may be wrong. This CDR3 is 14 amino acids long. Germline CDR1 and CDR2: SGHAT and FQNNGV. CDR3 in amino acids: CASSTNREGDEQYF. CDR3 coding DNA: TGTGCCAGCAGCACCAACAGGGAGGGGGACGAGCAGTACTTC.

This clone turned up a few times. The V call is TRBV29-1, the J call TRBJ1-2; a weak D match, TRBD1 (5 bases). V gave up 7 bases and J gave up 5 bases, with 14 bases separating them. The germline gives CDR1 SQVTM, CDR2 ANQGSEA. This CDR3 is built from 12 residues. The CDR3 coding sequence is TGCAGCGGGGGGGACGGTGGGTATGGCTACACCTTC. Translating gives CSGGDGGYGYTF.

This rearrangement joins TRBV7-2 to TRBJ2-2; TRBD2 aligns across 7 bases. The CDR3 length is 16 residues. V lost 0 bases to trimming and J lost 0 bases; unmatched junction nucleotides: 1. Germline values: CDR1 SGHTA, CDR2 FQGNSA. As DNA, the CDR3 is TGTGCCAGCAGCTTAGCGGGAGGGTCGAACACCGGGGAGCTGTTTTTT. Residues: CASSLAGGSNTGELFF.